The entry below describes one T cell receptor beta chain. The source of the sample is a study of tissue T cells after allogeneic stem cell transplantation. The CDR3 consists of 15 residues. Looked up from germline, CDR1 is SGHRS and CDR2 is YFSETQ. V lost 7 bases to trimming and J lost 2 bases; unmatched junction nucleotides: 7. The data were produced by immunoSEQ multiplex PCR, yet TCRdb's version contains in-frame clones alone and is incomplete. This sample has just over 9,000 clones, with 56% found just once. This sequence originates from a female donor at least 60 years old with lung cancer. Material: tissue from the jejunum, obtained at autopsy. The chain carries TRBV5-1 and TRBJ2-3; 10 nucleotides match TRBD2. CDR3 DNA: TGCGCCAGCGGGACAGCGGGGGGGGTCACAGATACGCAGTATTTT. This translates into CASGTAGGVTDTQYF.